The T cell receptor beta chain under discussion was sequenced for a study of breast tumors, draining lymph nodes, adjacent tissues. Whole-study results and caveats: Tumor and nontumor repertoires were significantly more similar in luminal-like than in basal-like breast cancer.

Axillary draining lymph nodes of breast cancer patients supplied the node samples. This clonotype showed up many times. Its antigen is as yet unknown. Germline CDR1 reads LNHDA; CDR2 reads SQIVND (reference sequence). Trimming stripped 6 bases from V and 4 bases from J, with 19 bases between. This CDR3 is 16 amino acids long. TCRdb redid the calling of the multiplex PCR reads with MiXCR, one entry per CDR3 protein. The sample has some 170,000 distinct CDR3 sequences; approximately 30% are singletons. Sequencing input: axillary lymph node tissue. The chain links TRBV19 to TRBJ1-5, with TRBD1 as a possible D gene (5 bases). This clonotype was sampled from a female donor with breast cancer. Some clones in this sample may be carry-over from other donors' samples. The CDR3 region is CASRRRGTGKNQPQHF. The CDR3 coding sequence is TGTGCCAGTAGAAGACGGGGGACCGGGAAAAATCAGCCCCAGCATTTT.